The clone carrying this TCR beta chain occurred once. The record originates from a study of blood T cell repertoires in COVID-19. Study context: Material from acute and convalescent COVID-19 was sourced from the United States, Italy and Spain. Nucleic acid was either cDNA or gDNA, and it came from T cells, B-cell-depleted T cells, or PBMCs.

V lost 5 bases and J 4 bases, leaving 10 bases between the germline ends. CDR1 SNHLY and CDR2 FYNNEI come from the germline V gene. The CDR3 spans 13 residues. Methods used by the authors: Amplified reference gene primers provided the basis for estimating nucleated cell counts. TCRdb keeps only in-frame clones here, not all; method: immunoSEQ multiplex PCR. That table furnishes V, J and clone size, whereas the DNA furnished D and trimming. The table has under 250,000 clones, roughly 84% seen once. This clonotype was sampled from a woman older than 75 with acute or convalescent COVID-19. V usage is TRBV2 and J usage is TRBJ2-3; D may be TRBD2 (6 bases). Sample: peripheral blood. DNA of the CDR3: TGTGCCAGCAGTTTCGGACTATCAGATACGCAGTATTTT. Protein product: CASSFGLSDTQYF.